The sequence of this T cell receptor (beta chain) was determined in a study of T cells in Graves' hyperthyroidism and ophthalmopathy. V was clipped by 2 bases and J by 2 bases, with 12 bases between them. The length of the CDR3 is 16 residues. Germline loops: CDR1 ENHRY, CDR2 SYGVKD. Authors of the study amplified TCR beta CDR3 regions from RNA transcripts. First-round RT-PCR of the TCR CDR3 relied on the HTBI primer set. Via MiXCR, TCRdb re-called the multiplex PCR reads, giving one row per CDR3 protein. The profile shows approximately 490,000 distinct CDR3 sequences, approximately 23% of them singletons.

The chain carries TRBV10-3 and TRBJ2-2; D could derive from TRBD1 or TRBD2 (5 bases each). Sequencing used blood. The clonotype originates from a woman aged 70-85 years with Graves' ophthalmopathy. CDR3 in amino acids: CAISEGGQLNTGELFF. Here the CDR3 DNA reads TGTGCCATCAGTGAGGGGGGTCAGTTAAACACCGGGGAGCTGTTTTTT.